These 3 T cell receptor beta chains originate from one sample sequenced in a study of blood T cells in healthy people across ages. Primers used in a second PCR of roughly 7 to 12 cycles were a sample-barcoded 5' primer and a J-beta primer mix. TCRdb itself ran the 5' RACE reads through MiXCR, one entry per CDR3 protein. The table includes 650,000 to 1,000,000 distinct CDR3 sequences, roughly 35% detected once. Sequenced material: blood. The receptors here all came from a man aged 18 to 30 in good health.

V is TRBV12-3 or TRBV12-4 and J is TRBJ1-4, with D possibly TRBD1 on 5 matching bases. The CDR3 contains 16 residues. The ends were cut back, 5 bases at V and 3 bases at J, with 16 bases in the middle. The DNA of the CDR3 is TGTGCCAGCAGTCTTAACACCCGGGGGGCTAATGAAAAACTGTTTTTT. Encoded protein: CASSLNTRGANEKLFF.

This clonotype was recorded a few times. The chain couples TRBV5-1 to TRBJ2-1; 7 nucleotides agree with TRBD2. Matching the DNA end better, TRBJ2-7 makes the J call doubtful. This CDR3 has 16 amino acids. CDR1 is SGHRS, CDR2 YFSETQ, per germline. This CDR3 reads CASSGHRDYHNNEQYF. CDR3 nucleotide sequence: TGCGCCAGCAGCGGGCACCGGGACTACCACAACAATGAGCAGTACTTC.

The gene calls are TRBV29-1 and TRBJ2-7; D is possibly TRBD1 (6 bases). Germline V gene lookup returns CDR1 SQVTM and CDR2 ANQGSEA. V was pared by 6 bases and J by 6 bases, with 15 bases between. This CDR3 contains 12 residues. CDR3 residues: CSVSSSGAEQYF. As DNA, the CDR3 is TGCAGCGTGTCTTCCTCAGGGGCCGAGCAGTACTTC.